The 13 T cell receptor beta chains below come from one sample, sequenced in a study of identical twins. MiXCR, applied by TCRdb to the 5' RACE reads, yields one record per CDR3 protein. The table has around 510,000 distinct CDR3 sequences, more than 13% seen once; the top ten hold approximately 1%. This same sample was also taken into another study, of yellow fever vaccine responses in identical twins.

Source material: CD4+ T cells sorted from blood. These TCRs come from a woman younger than 30 in good health.

This clonotype was seen a handful of times. The CDR3 sequence is CASNPGGPRTGELFF. The CDR3 DNA follows: TGTGCCAGCAACCCGGGGGGGCCGCGCACCGGGGAGCTGTTTTTT. This chain links TRBV7-2 with TRBJ2-2, with 8 bases aligning to TRBD2. The CDR3 covers 15 residues. V shed 7 bases and J 4 bases; nucleotides not matched to a gene: 8. Germline CDR1 and CDR2: SGHTA and FQGNSA.

The chain links TRBV20-1 to TRBJ2-7, with D uncertain. Trimming pared 1 base from V and 0 bases from J, leaving 4 bases between. The germline V gene encodes CDR1 DFQATT and CDR2 SNEGSKA (reference sequence). The CDR3 extends over 12 amino acids. CDR3 sequence: CSARVLSYEQYF. Written as DNA, the CDR3 is TGCAGTGCTAGAGTTCTCTCCTACGAGCAGTACTTC.

This clonotype was seen repeatedly, ten times or more. CDR3 coding DNA: TGTGCCAGCAGCTTAGGCGGGAGGGCCCAAGAGACCCAGTACTTC. Translation: CASSLGGRAQETQYF. The genes are TRBV7-2 and TRBJ2-5; 9 bases align to TRBD2. The germline gives CDR1 SGHTA, CDR2 FQGNSA. There are 15 residues in the CDR3. V lost 1 base to trimming and J lost 1 base; unmatched junction nucleotides: 1.

This clonotype was counted a few times. The chain employs TRBV20-1 and TRBJ2-7, with 9 bases aligning to TRBD2. V lost 5 bases and J lost 3; bases outside the gene matches: 8. CDR1 is DFQATT and CDR2 is SNEGSKA in the germline V gene (reference sequence). This CDR3 spans 14 amino acids. The CDR3 sequence: CSALLALAGYEQYF. The DNA for the CDR3 is TGCAGTGCTCTCCTGGCACTAGCGGGCTACGAGCAGTACTTC.

Many counts were recorded for this clonotype. V usage is TRBV7-9 and J usage is TRBJ2-5; D is ambiguous. Germline V CDR1 and CDR2: SEHNR, FQNEAQ (reference sequence). The germline V and J ends were trimmed by 4 bases and 1 base, with 4 bases remaining between them. The CDR3 has 12 residues. CDR3 in DNA: TGTGCCAGCAGCTCCGCCCAAGAGACCCAGTACTTC. Protein: CASSSAQETQYF.

The chain couples TRBV29-1 to TRBJ2-7, with D possibly TRBD2 on 6 matching bases. Germline CDR1 reads SQVTM; CDR2 reads ANQGSEA. This CDR3 has 11 residues. Trimming left V 7 bases short and J 2 bases short, with 9 bases between. The CDR3: CSGIAAYEQYF. CDR3 sequence (DNA): TGCAGCGGTATAGCGGCCTACGAGCAGTACTTC.

The rearrangement links TRBV29-1 to TRBJ2-3; 13 bases are a match to TRBD2. The CDR3 runs to 14 residues. The germline gives CDR1 SQVTM, CDR2 ANQGSEA. Trimming took 8 bases from V and 5 from J; bases not matched to a gene: 7. This chain's CDR3 is CSPLRLAGGDTQYF. CDR3 bases: TGCAGCCCTCTGAGACTAGCGGGGGGAGATACGCAGTATTTT.

There are many counts of this clonotype. CDR3: CASSLRPRGPDTKNIQYF. CDR3 bases: TGTGCCAGCAGCTTAAGGCCCCGGGGGCCAGATACTAAAAACATTCAGTACTTC. The V and J genes are TRBV7-3 and TRBJ2-4; D possibly uses TRBD1 or TRBD2 (6 bases each). With 1 base removed from V and 4 bases from J, the gap between germline ends came to 20 bases. CDR1 and CDR2 (germline): SGHTA, FQGTGA. The CDR3 length is 18 residues.

This clonotype was seen more than once but under ten times. The V and J genes are TRBV18 and TRBJ1-5; D possibly corresponds to TRBD1 (5 bases). The CDR3 spans 16 residues. Germline CDR1 and CDR2: KGHSH and LQKENI. The V and J ends lost 3 bases and 6 bases respectively, with 18 bases between them. The DNA of the CDR3 is TGTGCCAGCTCACCCCTACCACAGGATTTCGGTCAGCCCCAGCATTTT. It translates to CASSPLPQDFGQPQHF.

This clonotype was detected only a few times. The DNA of the CDR3 is TGTGCCAGCAGGAAACCGGGACTAAGGGCCGGGGAGCTGTTTTTT. As protein: CASRKPGLRAGELFF. The chain uses TRBV7-2 and TRBJ2-2, with 7 bases aligning to TRBD2. The trim removed 6 bases at V and 6 bases at J, leaving 10 bases unmatched. The CDR3 runs 15 residues. CDR1 SGHTA and CDR2 FQGNSA come from the germline V gene.

This clonotype was counted between two and nine times. The chain is built from TRBV5-1 and TRBJ1-4; 9 positions match TRBD1. Trimming cost V 1 base and J 7 bases; bases outside gene matches: 5. Germline-derived CDR1 and CDR2 are SGHRS and YFSETQ. The CDR3 runs 15 residues. The CDR3 loop reads CASSLRQGVGEKLFF. As DNA, the CDR3 is TGCGCCAGCAGCTTGCGACAGGGGGTGGGTGAAAAACTGTTTTTT. The full variable domain, in which reference TRBV5-1 and TRBJ1-4 provide the parts outside the CDR3, is KAGVTQTPRYLIKTRGQQVTLSCSPISGHRSVSWYQQTPGQGLQFLFEYFSETQRNKGNFPGRFSGRQFSNSRSEMNVSTLELGDSALYLCASSLRQGVGEKLFFGSGTQLSVL.

The chain links TRBV28 to TRBJ2-7; unclear D gene. This CDR3 contains 15 residues. The V end was cut by 3 bases, the J end by 3 bases, with 15 bases between. Germline values: CDR1 MDHEN, CDR2 SYDVKM. CDR3 DNA sequence: TGTGCCAGCAGTTTTTCTACGTCGTCGAACTACGAGCAGTACTTC. It encodes CASSFSTSSNYEQYF.

The V and J genes are TRBV4-1 and TRBJ2-7, with 7 bases fitting TRBD1. The CDR3 totals 14 residues. Germline-derived CDR1 and CDR2 are MGHRA and YSYEKL. V was clipped by 2 bases and J by 4 bases; unmatched bases: 5. The DNA of the CDR3 is TGCGCCAGCAGCCAAACGACAGGGAAGTACGAGCAGTACTTC. This encodes CASSQTTGKYEQYF.